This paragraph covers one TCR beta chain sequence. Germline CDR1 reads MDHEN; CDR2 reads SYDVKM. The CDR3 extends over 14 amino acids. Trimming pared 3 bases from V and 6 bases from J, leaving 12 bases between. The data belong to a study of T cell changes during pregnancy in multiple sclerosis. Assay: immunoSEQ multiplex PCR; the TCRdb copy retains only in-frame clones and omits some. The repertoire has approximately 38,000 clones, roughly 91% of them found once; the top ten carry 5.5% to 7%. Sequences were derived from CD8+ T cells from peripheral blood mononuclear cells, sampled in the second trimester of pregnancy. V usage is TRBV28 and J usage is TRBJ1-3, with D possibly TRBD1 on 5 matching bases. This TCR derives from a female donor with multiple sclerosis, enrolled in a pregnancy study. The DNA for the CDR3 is TGTGCCAGCAGTTTTAATGGGGCGTCAAACACCATATATTTT. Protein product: CASSFNGASNTIYF.